Following are 22 T cell receptor beta chains from one sample sequenced in a study of T cell responses to AZD1222 COVID-19 vaccine. Profiling relied on immunoSEQ multiplex PCR, and the TCRdb table lists in-frame clones only, not all of them. Among 80,000 to 100,000 clones listed, 65% to 90% were seen once. The sequenced sample was peripheral blood, obtained on day 0 of AZD1222 vaccination. Receptors were obtained from an adult in good health.

The chain combines TRBV18 with TRBJ2-3, with 7 bases lining up with TRBD1. Germline CDR1 KGHSH, CDR2 LQKENI. CDR3 length: 14 residues. J was trimmed by 4 bases and V by 3 bases; bases with no gene match: 4. The chain's CDR3 is CASSPRQGADTQYF. The DNA of the CDR3 is TGTGCCAGCTCACCGCGACAGGGTGCAGATACGCAGTATTTT.

The rearrangement joins TRBV5-6 to TRBJ2-7; D could derive from TRBD1 or TRBD2 (5 bases each). The V end lost 0 bases, the J end lost 1 base, and 14 bases lay between the germline ends. The CDR3 is made up of 16 amino acids. The germline V gene has CDR1 SGHDT and CDR2 YYEEEE. CDR3 loop: CASSLGQGRRSYEQYF. The DNA of the CDR3 is TGTGCCAGCAGCTTGGGTCAGGGTCGGAGGTCCTACGAGCAGTACTTC. The whole variable domain, remainder taken from reference TRBV5-6 and TRBJ2-7, is DAGVTQSPTHLIKTRGQQVTLRCSPKSGHDTVSWYQQALGQGPQFIFQYYEEEERQRGNFPDRFSGHQFPNYSSELNVNALLLGDSALYLCASSLGQGRRSYEQYFGPGTRLTVT.

V usage is TRBV5-4 and J usage is TRBJ2-7; 8 bases match TRBD1. After removal of 5 bases from V and 3 bases from J, the junction contained 7 bases not matched to a gene. The V gene's germline CDR1 is SGHNT and CDR2 YYREEE (reference sequence). The CDR3 consists of 14 residues. The CDR3 DNA follows: TGTGCCAGCAGGGCCGGGACAGGAGACTACGAGCAGTACTTC. Amino acid sequence: CASRAGTGDYEQYF. Filled out from reference TRBV5-4 and TRBJ2-7, the complete variable domain reads ETGVTQSPTHLIKTRGQQVTLRCSSQSGHNTVSWYQQALGQGPQFIFQYYREEENGRGNFPPRFSGLQFPNYSSELNVNALELDDSALYLCASRAGTGDYEQYFGPGTRLTVT.

The chain is built from TRBV6-5 and TRBJ1-5; D is undetermined. The ends were cut back, 3 bases at V and 3 bases at J, with 6 bases in the middle. Germline V gene lookup returns CDR1 MNHEY and CDR2 SVGAGI. The CDR3 consists of 13 residues. CDR3 amino acids: CASSYTFNQPQHF. The CDR3 nucleotides are TGTGCCAGCAGTTATACCTTCAATCAGCCCCAGCATTTT.

This chain links TRBV5-1 with TRBJ1-1, with a possible D match to TRBD1 (6 bases). Germline loops: CDR1 SGHRS, CDR2 YFSETQ. The ends were cut back, 2 bases at V and 5 bases at J, with 13 bases in the middle. The CDR3 is made up of 14 amino acids. Here the CDR3 DNA reads TGCGCCAGCAGCTTCCAGGGGCATGAGACTGAAGCTTTCTTT. This translates into CASSFQGHETEAFF.

J is TRBJ1-5 and V is TRBV15, with 9 nucleotides matching TRBD1. The CDR3 has 16 residues. CDR1 is LNHNV, CDR2 YYDKDF, per germline (reference sequence). V was pared by 1 base and J by 3 bases, with 4 bases of the junction left unmatched. Here the CDR3 reads CATSRAQGADNQPQHF. The CDR3 nucleotides read TGTGCCACCAGCAGAGCACAGGGGGCGGACAATCAGCCCCAGCATTTT.

CDR3 sequence (DNA): TGTGCCAGCAGCGGGGTCATGGGGAATACGCAGTATTTT. The encoded protein is CASSGVMGNTQYF. This chain links TRBV5-6 with TRBJ2-3; unclear D gene. CDR3 length: 13 amino acids. The germline gives CDR1 SGHDT, CDR2 YYEEEE. Deletions cut 4 bases from V and 7 bases from J, with 13 bases between.

The gene calls are TRBV30 and TRBJ1-5; TRBD1 aligns across 7 bases. Trimming cost V 4 bases and J 2 bases; bases outside gene matches: 8. The CDR3 is 15 residues long. Looked up from germline, CDR1 is GTSNPN and CDR2 is SVGIG (reference sequence). The CDR3 DNA sequence: TGTGCCTGGATCGGAAAAACAGGGGGCAATCAGCCCCAGCATTTT. Translation: CAWIGKTGGNQPQHF.

The chain recombines TRBV7-8 with TRBJ1-5; 12 positions agree with TRBD1. CDR3 length: 17 amino acids. The germline V gene has CDR1 SGHVS and CDR2 FQNEAQ. J lost 0 bases, V lost 3 bases, and 3 bases had no gene match. The CDR3 DNA is TGTGCCAGCAGCTTGGGACAGGGGGCCTATAGCAATCAGCCCCAGCATTTT. It codes for CASSLGQGAYSNQPQHF.

This clone has a single count. The J gene is TRBJ1-4, the V gene TRBV6-2 or TRBV6-3; 7 bases match TRBD1. Germline values: CDR1 MNHEY, CDR2 SVGEGT. The CDR3 is 16 amino acids. Unmatched junction bases numbered 13, after V lost 4 bases and J lost 8 bases. The CDR3 DNA follows: TGTGCCAGCAGTTCCCCCACAGGGGTGATCCAAGAAAAACTGTTTTTT. Translated, it gives CASSSPTGVIQEKLFF.

This clone was detected a few times. The genes are TRBV11-3 and TRBJ2-2, with unresolved D. The CDR3 has 13 amino acids. V was trimmed by 1 base and J by 6 bases, leaving 6 bases between them. The V gene's germline CDR1 is SGHNT and CDR2 YENEEA. The CDR3 here is CASSLVKSGELFF. The CDR3 coding sequence is TGTGCCAGCAGCTTAGTGAAATCCGGGGAGCTGTTTTTT.

The chain uses TRBV6-2 or TRBV6-3 and TRBJ2-3; 8 nucleotides agree with TRBD2. This CDR3 has 16 amino acids. Germline lookup yields CDR1 MNHEY and CDR2 SVGEGT. The V and J ends lost 5 bases and 0 bases, in that order; junction bases with no gene match: 7. The CDR3 DNA reads TGTGCCAGCAGTCACGGGGGGGCGACTAGCACAGATACGCAGTATTTT. Its translation: CASSHGGATSTDTQYF.

The chain carries TRBV20-1 and TRBJ2-3, with D unresolved. With 1 base removed from V and 1 base from J, the gap between germline ends came to 0 bases. Germline V CDR1 and CDR2: DFQATT, SNEGSKA (reference sequence). The length of the CDR3 is 11 residues. The CDR3 nucleotides read TGCAGTGCTAGAGGCACAGATACGCAGTATTTT. Translation: CSARGTDTQYF.

V gene TRBV19 combines with J gene TRBJ1-5; TRBD1 matches 7 bases. The junction had 6 bases not matched to a gene; V was cut back by 3 bases and J by 4 bases. The CDR3 runs 15 residues. Germline V CDR1 and CDR2: LNHDA, SQIVND (reference sequence). This chain's CDR3 is CASSINRDRNQPQHF. CDR3 in DNA: TGTGCCAGTAGTATCAATCGGGACAGAAATCAGCCCCAGCATTTT. Supplemented by reference TRBV19 and TRBJ1-5, the full variable domain reads DGGITQSPKYLFRKEGQNVTLSCEQNLNHDAMYWYRQDPGQGLRLIYYSQIVNDFQKGDIAEGYSVSREKKESFPLTVTSAQKNPTAFYLCASSINRDRNQPQHFGDGTRLSIL.

This clone was found once. V gene TRBV7-8 combines with J gene TRBJ2-1, with no clear D. This CDR3 is built from 13 residues. The V end lost 6 bases, the J end lost 1 base, and 7 bases lay between the germline ends. Germline V CDR1 and CDR2: SGHVS, FQNEAQ. The CDR3 protein is CASRLGSYNEQFF. CDR3 sequence (DNA): TGTGCCAGCAGATTGGGATCCTACAATGAGCAGTTCTTC.

The gene calls are TRBV28 and TRBJ2-5; 8 bases fit TRBD2. Per the germline V gene, CDR1 is MDHEN and CDR2 is SYDVKM. This CDR3 is built from 16 residues. V gave up 6 bases and J gave up 3 bases; unmatched junction bases: 12. The CDR3 sequence: CASSPYDYSGEETQYF. In DNA, the CDR3 is TGTGCCAGCAGCCCGTACGACTATAGCGGGGAAGAGACCCAGTACTTC. The variable domain in full, with the rest retrieved from reference TRBV28 and TRBJ2-5, is DVKVTQSSRYLVKRTGEKVFLECVQDMDHENMFWYRQDPGLGLRLIYFSYDVKMKEKGDIPEGYSVSREKKERFSLILESASTNQTSMYLCASSPYDYSGEETQYFGPGTRLLVL.

The V gene is TRBV10-2, the J gene TRBJ1-2; maybe TRBD1 (5 bases). The germline CDR1 and CDR2 sequences are WSHSY and SAAADI. The CDR3 contains 13 residues. Trimming pared 9 bases from V and 3 bases from J, leaving 14 bases between. This chain's CDR3 is CASKRDGYYGYTF. Written as DNA, the CDR3 is TGCGCCAGTAAAAGGGACGGATACTATGGCTACACCTTC.

The gene calls are TRBV30 and TRBJ1-2, with no clear D. Per the germline V gene, CDR1 is GTSNPN and CDR2 is SVGIG (reference sequence). V lost 3 bases and J 2 bases, leaving 19 bases between the germline ends. The CDR3 contains 16 residues. CDR3 residues: CAWSPGGFAANYGYTF. DNA for the CDR3: TGTGCCTGGAGCCCCGGAGGGTTTGCGGCGAACTATGGCTACACCTTC.

This rearrangement joins TRBV30 to TRBJ1-1, with D tentatively TRBD1 (6 bases). This CDR3 contains 13 residues. Germline V CDR1 and CDR2: GTSNPN, SVGIG (reference sequence). V was shortened by 1 base and J by 5 bases, with 11 bases between the two germline ends. CDR3 amino acids: CAWSGGAQTEAFF. Here the CDR3 DNA reads TGTGCCTGGAGTGGGGGGGCCCAGACTGAAGCTTTCTTT.

The CDR3 region has the DNA TGTGCCAGCACCCCGGACAGCTATGGCTACACCTTC. It codes for CASTPDSYGYTF. The rearrangement joins TRBV6-2 or TRBV6-3 to TRBJ1-2; D may be TRBD1 (6 bases). The CDR3 spans 12 residues. Germline CDR1 and CDR2: MNHEY and SVGEGT. Between the trimmed V and J ends, which lost 7 bases and 4 bases, there was a span of 10 bases.

The rearrangement uses TRBV27 and TRBJ2-1; TRBD1 matches 7 bases. The V gene's germline CDR1 is MNHEY and CDR2 SMNVEV (reference sequence). This CDR3 comprises 15 residues. The ends lost 2 bases at V and 5 bases at J; junction bases unmatched: 6. CDR3: CASSLVRGWNNEQFF. The CDR3 DNA is TGTGCCAGCAGTTTAGTCAGGGGGTGGAACAATGAGCAGTTCTTC.

The chain uses TRBV5-4 and TRBJ1-4; 9 positions match TRBD1. J gave up 3 bases and V 1 base, and 1 base lay outside the gene matches. CDR1 is SGHNT and CDR2 is YYREEE in the germline V gene (reference sequence). This CDR3 is built from 15 residues. The CDR3 region is CASSLRDRANEKLFF. The CDR3 DNA sequence: TGTGCCAGCAGCTTGAGGGACAGGGCTAATGAAAAACTGTTTTTT. Together with reference TRBV5-4 and TRBJ1-4, the CDR3 gives the full variable domain: ETGVTQSPTHLIKTRGQQVTLRCSSQSGHNTVSWYQQALGQGPQFIFQYYREEENGRGNFPPRFSGLQFPNYSSELNVNALELDDSALYLCASSLRDRANEKLFFGSGTQLSVL.